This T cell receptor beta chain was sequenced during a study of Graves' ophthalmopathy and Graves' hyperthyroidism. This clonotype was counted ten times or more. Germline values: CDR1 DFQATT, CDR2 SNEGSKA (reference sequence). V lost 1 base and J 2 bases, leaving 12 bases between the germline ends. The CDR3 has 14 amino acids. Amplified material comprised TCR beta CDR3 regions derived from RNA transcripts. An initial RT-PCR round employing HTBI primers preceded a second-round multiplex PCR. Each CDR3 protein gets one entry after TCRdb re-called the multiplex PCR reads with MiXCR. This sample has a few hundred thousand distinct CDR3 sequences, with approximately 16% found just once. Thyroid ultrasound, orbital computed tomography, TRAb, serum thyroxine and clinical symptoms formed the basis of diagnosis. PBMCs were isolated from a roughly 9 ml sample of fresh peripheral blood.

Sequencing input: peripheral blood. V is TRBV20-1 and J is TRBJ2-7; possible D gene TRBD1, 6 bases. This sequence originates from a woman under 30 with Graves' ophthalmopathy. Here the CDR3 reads CSARAQGITYEQYF. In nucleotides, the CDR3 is TGCAGTGCTAGAGCTCAGGGGATCACCTACGAGCAGTACTTC.